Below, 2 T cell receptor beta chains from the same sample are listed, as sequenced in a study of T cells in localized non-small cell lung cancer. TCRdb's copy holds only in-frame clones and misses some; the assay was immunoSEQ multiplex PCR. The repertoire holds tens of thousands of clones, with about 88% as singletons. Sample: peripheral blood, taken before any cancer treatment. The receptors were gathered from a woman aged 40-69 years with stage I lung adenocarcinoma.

The CDR3 coding sequence is TGTGCCAGCAGCGTAGGACAGGGGGCGCAGGCCCAGTACTTC. Translating gives CASSVGQGAQAQYF. The chain carries TRBV9 and TRBJ2-5; 10 nucleotides match TRBD1. Germline CDR1 and CDR2: SGDLS and YYNGEE. CDR3 length: 14 residues. Losses at the gene ends were 0 bases for V and 9 bases for J; bases not matched to a gene: 5.

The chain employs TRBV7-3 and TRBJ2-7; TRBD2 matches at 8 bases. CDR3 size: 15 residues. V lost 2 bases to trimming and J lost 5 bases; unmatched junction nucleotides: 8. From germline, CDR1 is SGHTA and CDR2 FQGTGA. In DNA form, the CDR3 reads TGTGCCAGCAGCTTACTCGGCGGGGGGTTTGACGAGCAGTACTTC. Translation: CASSLLGGGFDEQYF.